The subject of this entry is one TCR beta chain. Per the germline V gene, CDR1 is MDHEN and CDR2 is SYDVKM. The CDR3 extends over 14 amino acids. Unmatched junction bases numbered 6, after V lost 5 bases and J lost 6 bases. The record originates from a study of cytomegalovirus exposure and HLA in healthy donors. PCR primers comprised 60 Vbeta and 13 Jbeta primers. TCRdb keeps only in-frame clones here, not all; method: immunoSEQ multiplex PCR. The data contain over 95,000 clones, about 74% of them singletons. Sample: PBMCs. The chain is built from TRBV28 and TRBJ1-2, with 10 bases matching TRBD1. The receptor's source is a female donor in good health and CMV-seronegative. CDR3 loop: CASSGDRGIHGYTF. CDR3 nucleotides: TGTGCCAGCAGTGGGGACAGGGGAATCCATGGCTACACCTTC.